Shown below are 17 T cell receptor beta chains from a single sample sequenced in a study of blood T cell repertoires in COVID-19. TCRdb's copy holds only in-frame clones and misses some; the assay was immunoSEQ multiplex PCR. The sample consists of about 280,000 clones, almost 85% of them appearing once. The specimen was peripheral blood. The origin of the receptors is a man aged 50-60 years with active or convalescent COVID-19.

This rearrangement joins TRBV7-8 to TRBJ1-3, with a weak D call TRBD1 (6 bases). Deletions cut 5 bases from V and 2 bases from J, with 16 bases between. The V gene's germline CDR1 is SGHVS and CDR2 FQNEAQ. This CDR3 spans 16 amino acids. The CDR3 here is CASSPYRVPTGNTIYF. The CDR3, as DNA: TGTGCCAGCAGCCCGTACAGGGTCCCCACTGGAAACACCATATATTTT.

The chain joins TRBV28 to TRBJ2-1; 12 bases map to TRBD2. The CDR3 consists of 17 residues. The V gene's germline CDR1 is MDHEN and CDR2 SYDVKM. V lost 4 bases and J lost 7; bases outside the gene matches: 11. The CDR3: CASSSPALAGGRNEQFF. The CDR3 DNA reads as TGTGCCAGCAGTTCGCCCGCACTAGCGGGAGGAAGAAATGAGCAGTTCTTC. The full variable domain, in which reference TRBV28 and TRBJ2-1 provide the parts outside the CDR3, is DVKVTQSSRYLVKRTGEKVFLECVQDMDHENMFWYRQDPGLGLRLIYFSYDVKMKEKGDIPEGYSVSREKKERFSLILESASTNQTSMYLCASSSPALAGGRNEQFFGPGTRLTVL.

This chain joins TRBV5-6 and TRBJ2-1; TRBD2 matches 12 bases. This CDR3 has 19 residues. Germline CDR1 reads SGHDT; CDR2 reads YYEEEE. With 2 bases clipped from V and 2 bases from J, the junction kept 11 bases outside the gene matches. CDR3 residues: CASSLPGTSGFSTYNEQFF. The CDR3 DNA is TGTGCCAGCAGCTTACCTGGGACTAGCGGGTTTAGTACCTACAATGAGCAGTTCTTC.

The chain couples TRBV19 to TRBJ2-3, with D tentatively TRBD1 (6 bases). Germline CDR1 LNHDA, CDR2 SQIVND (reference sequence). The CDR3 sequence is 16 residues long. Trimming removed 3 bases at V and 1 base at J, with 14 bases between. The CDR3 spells CASSISRGVGTDTQYF. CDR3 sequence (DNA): TGTGCCAGTAGTATCAGCAGGGGAGTGGGCACAGATACGCAGTATTTT.

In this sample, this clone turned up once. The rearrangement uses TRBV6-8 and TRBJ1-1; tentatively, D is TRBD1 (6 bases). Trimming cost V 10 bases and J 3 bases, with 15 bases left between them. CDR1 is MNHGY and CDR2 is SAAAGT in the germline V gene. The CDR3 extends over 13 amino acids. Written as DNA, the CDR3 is TGTGCCAACTACAGGGTCAAGGACACTGAAGCTTTCTTT. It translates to CANYRVKDTEAFF.

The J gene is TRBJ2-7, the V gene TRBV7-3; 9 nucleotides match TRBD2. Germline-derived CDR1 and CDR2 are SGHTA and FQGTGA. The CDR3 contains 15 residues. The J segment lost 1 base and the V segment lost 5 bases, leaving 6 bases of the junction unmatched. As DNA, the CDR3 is TGTGCCAGCAGCCGAGGACTAGCGCCATCCTACGAGCAGTACTTC. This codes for CASSRGLAPSYEQYF.

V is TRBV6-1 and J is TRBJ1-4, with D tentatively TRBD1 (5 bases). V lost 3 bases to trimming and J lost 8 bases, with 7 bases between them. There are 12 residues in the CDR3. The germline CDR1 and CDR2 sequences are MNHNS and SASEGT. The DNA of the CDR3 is TGTGCCAGCAGTGAGCCAGGGGAAAAACTGTTTTTT. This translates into CASSEPGEKLFF.

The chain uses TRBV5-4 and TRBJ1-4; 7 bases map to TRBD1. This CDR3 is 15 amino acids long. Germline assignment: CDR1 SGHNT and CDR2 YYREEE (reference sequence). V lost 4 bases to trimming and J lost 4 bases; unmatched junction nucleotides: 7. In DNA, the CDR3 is TGTGCCAGCAGCCCTCAACAGGGGTTTAATGAAAAACTGTTTTTT. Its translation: CASSPQQGFNEKLFF. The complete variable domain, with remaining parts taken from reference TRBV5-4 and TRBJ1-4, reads ETGVTQSPTHLIKTRGQQVTLRCSSQSGHNTVSWYQQALGQGPQFIFQYYREEENGRGNFPPRFSGLQFPNYSSELNVNALELDDSALYLCASSPQQGFNEKLFFGSGTQLSVL.

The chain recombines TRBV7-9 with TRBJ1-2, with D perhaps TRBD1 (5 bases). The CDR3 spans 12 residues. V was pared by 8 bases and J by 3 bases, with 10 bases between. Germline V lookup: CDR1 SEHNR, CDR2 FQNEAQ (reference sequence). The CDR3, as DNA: TGTGCCAGCCAGGGTCTCGACTATGGCTACACCTTC. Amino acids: CASQGLDYGYTF.

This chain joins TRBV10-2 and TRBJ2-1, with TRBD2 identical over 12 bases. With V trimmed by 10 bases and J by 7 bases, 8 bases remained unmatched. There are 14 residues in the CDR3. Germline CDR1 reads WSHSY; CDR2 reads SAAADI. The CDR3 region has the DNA TGCGCCATAAAAGGGACTAGCGGGCAGAATGAGCAGTTCTTC. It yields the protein CAIKGTSGQNEQFF.

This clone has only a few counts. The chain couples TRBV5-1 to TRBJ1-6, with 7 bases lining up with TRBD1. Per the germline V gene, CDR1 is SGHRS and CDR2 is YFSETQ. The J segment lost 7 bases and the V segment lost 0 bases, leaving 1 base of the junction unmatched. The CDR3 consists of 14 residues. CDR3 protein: CASSLGDSNSPLHF. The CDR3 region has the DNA TGCGCCAGCAGCTTGGGGGACAGCAATTCACCCCTCCACTTT.

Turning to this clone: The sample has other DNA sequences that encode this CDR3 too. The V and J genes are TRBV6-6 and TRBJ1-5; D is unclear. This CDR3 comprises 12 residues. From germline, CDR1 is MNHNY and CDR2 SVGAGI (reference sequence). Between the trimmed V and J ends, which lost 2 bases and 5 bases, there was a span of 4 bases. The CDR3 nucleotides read TGTGCCAGCAGTTACCCCGATCAGCCCCAGCATTTT. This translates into CASSYPDQPQHF.

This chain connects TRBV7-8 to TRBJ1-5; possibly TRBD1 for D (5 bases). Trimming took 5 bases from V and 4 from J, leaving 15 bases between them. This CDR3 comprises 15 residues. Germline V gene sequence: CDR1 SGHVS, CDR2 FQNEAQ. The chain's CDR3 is CASSPWGGANQPQHF. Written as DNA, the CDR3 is TGTGCCAGCAGCCCCTGGGGTGGGGCGAATCAGCCCCAGCATTTT.

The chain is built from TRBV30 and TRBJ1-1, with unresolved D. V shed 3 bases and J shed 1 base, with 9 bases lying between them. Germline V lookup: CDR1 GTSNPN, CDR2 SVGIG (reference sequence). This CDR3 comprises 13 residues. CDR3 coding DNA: TGTGCCTGGAGCGGAGGTAGGAACACTGAAGCTTTCTTT. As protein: CAWSGGRNTEAFF.

This chain's CDR3 is CSASRGTDYGYTF. The CDR3 DNA is TGCAGTGCTAGTAGGGGGACAGACTATGGCTACACCTTC. The genes are TRBV20-1 and TRBJ1-2; 7 bases match TRBD1. J lost 3 bases, V lost 3 bases, and 4 bases had no gene match. CDR1 is DFQATT, CDR2 SNEGSKA, per germline (reference sequence). This CDR3 has 13 amino acids.

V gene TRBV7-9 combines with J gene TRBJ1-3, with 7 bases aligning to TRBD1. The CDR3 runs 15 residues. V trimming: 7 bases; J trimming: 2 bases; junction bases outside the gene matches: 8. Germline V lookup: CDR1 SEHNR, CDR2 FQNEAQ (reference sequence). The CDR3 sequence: CASNQGDFAGNTIYF. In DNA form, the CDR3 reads TGTGCCAGCAACCAGGGGGATTTCGCTGGAAACACCATATATTTT.

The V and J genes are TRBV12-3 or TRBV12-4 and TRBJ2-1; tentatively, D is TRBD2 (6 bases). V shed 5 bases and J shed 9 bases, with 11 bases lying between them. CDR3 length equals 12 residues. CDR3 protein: CASSTSSAEQFF. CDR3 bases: TGTGCCAGCAGTACTAGCAGCGCTGAGCAGTTCTTC.